Sequencing of this T cell receptor beta chain was carried out in a study of CD8+ T cells in alopecia areata. Study background: Twice a day, 5 to 10 mg of oral tofacitinib was administered to treated patients. Treatment with tofacitinib (6 to 18 months) was followed by 6 months off drug. Study-wide results and limits: Whereas mice showed it more clearly, TCR sharing across patients was murkier, possibly because of HLA. Lesional scalp, especially alopecia totalis/universalis, showed higher clonality than normal scalp.

Germline V lookup: CDR1 GTSNPN, CDR2 SVGIG (reference sequence). Trimming removed 3 bases from V and 8 bases from J; junction bases left unmatched: 18. This CDR3 spans 16 amino acids. Worth noting for this clone: As yet, its antigen is unknown.

After isolation, RNA underwent reverse transcription to generate cDNA as the sequencing template. TCRdb's table, derived via immunoSEQ multiplex PCR, lists solely in-frame clones and lacks some. This repertoire shows roughly 250,000 clones, roughly 69% found once; its top ten account for around 1.2%. This rearrangement joins TRBV30 to TRBJ1-2; 7 nucleotides agree with TRBD1. The TCR originated in a human donor with alopecia areata. Sequencing was performed on CD4+ T cells sorted from blood, taken at week 0. The CDR3 protein is CAWSYTDRAPTSGYTF. The DNA of the CDR3 is TGTGCCTGGAGCTACACCGACAGGGCGCCCACGAGCGGCTACACCTTC. The entire variable domain, with the rest obtained from reference TRBV30 and TRBJ1-2, is as follows: SQTIHQWPATLVQPVGSPLSLECTVEGTSNPNLYWYRQAAGRGLQLLFYSVGIGQISSEVPQNLSASRPQDRQFILSSKKLLLSDSGFYLCAWSYTDRAPTSGYTFGSGTRLTVV.